A single sample gave rise to the 22 T cell receptor beta chains below, sequenced in a study of vaccination effects on CD4 cells after COVID-19. Using immunoSEQ multiplex PCR, the repertoire was profiled, and TCRdb retains in-frame clones only, with some absent. The repertoire holds roughly 45,000 clones, with about 75% as singletons. Their cognate antigens are unknown. Within the ViraFEST assay, antigen-specific CD4+ T cells underwent expansion with viral peptide pools prior to sequencing. The authors isolated CD4+ T cells after ten to eleven days of culture. The infection with SARS-CoV-2 (confirmed by PCR) occurred in this person between March and December 2020. Sequencing used CD4+ T cells from PBMCs cultured with a peptide pool, obtained before COVID-19 vaccination. These receptors were obtained from a human donor who had a prior SARS-CoV-2 infection.

In its sample, this clone was seen a few times. The V call is TRBV2, the J call TRBJ1-1, with TRBD1 matching over 7 bases. The CDR3 spans 14 residues. Germline V gene data show CDR1 as SNHLY and CDR2 as FYNNEI. V gave up 3 bases and J gave up 3 bases; unmatched junction bases: 4. CDR3 sequence (DNA): TGTGCCAGCAGTGATTCAGGGGGGTACACTGAAGCTTTCTTT. It yields the protein CASSDSGGYTEAFF.

The J gene is TRBJ2-3, the V gene TRBV5-4, with 9 bases matching TRBD2. CDR3 length: 15 amino acids. In germline, CDR1 is SGHNT, CDR2 YYREEE (reference sequence). J was trimmed by 4 bases and V by 3 bases; bases with no gene match: 6. CDR3: CASSSGTSLPDTQYF. The DNA for the CDR3 is TGTGCCAGCAGCTCAGGGACTAGCCTCCCAGATACGCAGTATTTT. Together with reference TRBV5-4 and TRBJ2-3, the CDR3 gives the full variable domain: ETGVTQSPTHLIKTRGQQVTLRCSSQSGHNTVSWYQQALGQGPQFIFQYYREEENGRGNFPPRFSGLQFPNYSSELNVNALELDDSALYLCASSSGTSLPDTQYFGPGTRLTVL.

V gene TRBV2 combines with J gene TRBJ2-1, with 9 positions matching TRBD2. After removal of 5 bases from V and 3 bases from J, the junction contained 5 bases not matched to a gene. Per germline, CDR1 SNHLY and CDR2 FYNNEI. The CDR3 is 15 amino acids. CDR3 sequence: CASSLSGGNYNEQFF. The CDR3 DNA is TGTGCCAGCAGTCTCAGCGGGGGGAACTACAATGAGCAGTTCTTC.

The V gene is TRBV7-3, the J gene TRBJ2-1; 10 nucleotides align to TRBD2. The germline V gene has CDR1 SGHTA and CDR2 FQGTGA. The CDR3 loop spans 15 amino acids. V lost 5 bases, J lost 8 bases, and 9 bases stayed unmatched. In DNA, the CDR3 is TGTGCCAGCAGCGCCCGACTAGCGGGTAGGCATGAGCAGTTCTTC. Translated, it gives CASSARLAGRHEQFF. Using reference TRBV7-3 and TRBJ2-1 for the parts outside the CDR3, the full variable domain is GAGVSQTPSNKVTEKGKYVELRCDPISGHTALYWYRQSLGQGPEFLIYFQGTGAADDSGLPNDRFFAVRPEGSVSTLKIQRTERGDSAVYLCASSARLAGRHEQFFGPGTRLTVL.

The CDR3 spells CASSFGPTTNEKLFF. The CDR3 DNA is TGTGCCAGCAGCTTTGGGCCAACAACTAATGAAAAACTGTTTTTT. The chain combines TRBV5-6 with TRBJ1-4; D call uncertain. CDR3 length: 15 amino acids. Germline V gives CDR1 SGHDT, CDR2 YYEEEE. V lost 2 bases, J lost 0 bases, and 8 bases lay in between.

The V gene is TRBV7-3, the J gene TRBJ2-1; D is uncertain. Trimming took 5 bases from V and 8 from J, leaving 16 bases between them. The CDR3 is made up of 14 amino acids. Germline values: CDR1 SGHTA, CDR2 FQGTGA. CDR3 loop: CASSPGLSVDEQFF. DNA of the CDR3: TGTGCCAGCAGCCCCGGCCTAAGCGTGGATGAGCAGTTCTTC.

V usage is TRBV6-6 and J usage is TRBJ2-1; 11 bases align to TRBD2. Per the germline V gene, CDR1 is MNHNY and CDR2 is SVGAGI (reference sequence). CDR3 length: 15 amino acids. Trimming at V came to 0 bases and at J to 9 bases, leaving 4 bases not matched to a gene. In DNA form, the CDR3 reads TGTGCCAGCAGTTACTCGACCCTAGCGGGAGGTGAGCAGTTCTTC. This gives the protein CASSYSTLAGGEQFF.

The rearrangement uses TRBV9 and TRBJ2-3, with D perhaps matching TRBD1 (6 bases). The CDR3 consists of 15 residues. Per germline, CDR1 SGDLS and CDR2 YYNGEE. Deletions cut 0 bases from V and 3 bases from J, with 11 bases between. The CDR3 loop reads CASSVGTVSTDTQYF. CDR3 nucleotide sequence: TGTGCCAGCAGCGTAGGGACAGTTTCTACAGATACGCAGTATTTT.

The genes are TRBV7-2 and TRBJ1-2, with D possibly matching TRBD1 (5 bases). Germline CDR1 reads SGHTA; CDR2 reads FQGNSA. The CDR3 runs to 13 residues. V lost 5 bases and J lost 5, with 12 bases in between. The chain's CDR3 is CASSNRTTYGYTF. The CDR3 DNA reads as TGTGCCAGCAGCAACAGGACTACTTATGGCTACACCTTC.

The chain employs TRBV9 and TRBJ2-5; 9 bases align to TRBD2. J lost 1 base, V lost 2 bases, and 3 bases had no gene match. The CDR3 covers 15 residues. Germline loops: CDR1 SGDLS, CDR2 YYNGEE. CDR3 nucleotides: TGTGCCAGCAGCGTGCTAGCGGGGACCCAAGAGACCCAGTACTTC. Translating gives CASSVLAGTQETQYF.

The CDR3 spells CASISPGQRTNQPQHF. The CDR3 bases are TGTGCCAGCATTTCTCCGGGACAACGGACGAATCAGCCCCAGCATTTT. The chain recombines TRBV28 with TRBJ1-5; TRBD1 is a possible D gene (6 bases). Germline V gene data show CDR1 as MDHEN and CDR2 as SYDVKM. The germline V and J ends were trimmed by 7 bases and 4 bases, with 20 bases remaining between them. The CDR3 is 16 residues long.

The chain joins TRBV2 to TRBJ2-3; D unclear. Germline V gene data show CDR1 as SNHLY and CDR2 as FYNNEI. This CDR3 comprises 14 residues. Trimming removed 4 bases from V and 0 bases from J, with 8 bases in between. DNA of the CDR3: TGTGCCAGCAGTGCCGCGGTAAGCACAGATACGCAGTATTTT. Residues: CASSAAVSTDTQYF. Complete variable domain (other parts from reference TRBV2 and TRBJ2-3): EPEVTQTPSHQVTQMGQEVILRCVPISNHLYFYWYRQILGQKVEFLVSFYNNEISEKSEIFDDQFSVERPDGSNFTLKIRSTKLEDSAMYFCASSAAVSTDTQYFGPGTRLTVL.

The chain employs TRBV5-1 and TRBJ2-1; TRBD1 is a possible D gene (6 bases). Trimming took 2 bases from V and 9 from J, leaving 12 bases between them. CDR1 is SGHRS, CDR2 YFSETQ, per germline. This CDR3 has 13 residues. The CDR3 coding sequence is TGCGCCAGCAGCTTTAGTGAGGGGGTTGAGCAGTTCTTC. Translating gives CASSFSEGVEQFF.

The rearrangement uses TRBV19 and TRBJ1-4, with 8 nucleotides matching TRBD1. V gave up 11 bases and J gave up 5 bases; unmatched junction bases: 7. Per the germline V gene, CDR1 is LNHDA and CDR2 is SQIVND (reference sequence). CDR3 length: 13 amino acids. Written as DNA, the CDR3 is TGTGCCGCCCAGGGGGCGCCGAATGAAAAACTGTTTTTT. This gives the protein CAAQGAPNEKLFF.

This rearrangement joins TRBV18 to TRBJ2-3; TRBD2 might be the D (5 bases). This CDR3 spans 16 amino acids. Looked up from germline, CDR1 is KGHSH and CDR2 is LQKENI. Between the trimmed V and J ends, which lost 2 bases and 0 bases, there was a span of 12 bases. The CDR3 loop reads CASSPTGTYSTDTQYF. CDR3 in DNA: TGTGCCAGCTCACCAACGGGAACATATAGCACAGATACGCAGTATTTT.

This clone was found a few times. The chain has TRBV7-9 and TRBJ1-5, with TRBD1 as a possible D gene (5 bases). V was trimmed by 11 bases and J by 7 bases, leaving 9 bases between them. Germline V lookup: CDR1 SEHNR, CDR2 FQNEAQ (reference sequence). CDR3 length equals 10 residues. In DNA, the CDR3 is TGTGCCGTGAGGGGCCAGCCCCAGCATTTT. Amino acid sequence: CAVRGQPQHF.

The chain uses TRBV7-3 and TRBJ2-1, with TRBD2 matching 11 bases. The length of the CDR3 is 16 residues. Trimming removed 2 bases from V and 3 bases from J; junction bases left unmatched: 3. Per the germline V gene, CDR1 is SGHTA and CDR2 is FQGTGA. This chain's CDR3 is CASSLWGTSGYNEQFF. DNA for the CDR3: TGTGCCAGCAGCTTATGGGGGACTAGCGGCTACAATGAGCAGTTCTTC.

This chain uses TRBV29-1 with TRBJ1-4; the match to TRBD1 covers 11 bases. This CDR3 region has 14 residues. The germline V gene encodes CDR1 SQVTM and CDR2 ANQGSEA. The J segment lost 5 bases and the V segment lost 1 base, leaving 0 bases of the junction unmatched. The CDR3 reads CSVEGDRGNEKLFF. Written as DNA, the CDR3 is TGCAGCGTTGAAGGGGACAGGGGGAATGAAAAACTGTTTTTT.

This chain links TRBV6-2 or TRBV6-3 with TRBJ2-5; 8 nucleotides agree with TRBD2. This CDR3 has 15 residues. Germline loops: CDR1 MNHEY, CDR2 SVGEGT. V gave up 2 bases and J gave up 5 bases; unmatched junction bases: 7. Here the CDR3 DNA reads TGTGCCAGCAGTTACCTGCGGGGGGCCGGGGAGACCCAGTACTTC. Its translation: CASSYLRGAGETQYF.

This clone has a handful of counts. This chain links TRBV4-2 with TRBJ2-1, with D perhaps matching TRBD2 (6 bases). V was clipped by 4 bases and J by 4 bases, with 20 bases between them. The CDR3 consists of 17 residues. Germline V lookup: CDR1 LGHNA, CDR2 YNFKEQ. The CDR3 DNA sequence: TGTGCCAGCAGCCCACCCCGGCCTAGCGTAGGATACAATGAGCAGTTCTTC. Encoded protein: CASSPPRPSVGYNEQFF.

The rearrangement links TRBV5-1 to TRBJ2-7; TRBD2 aligns across 10 bases. The CDR3 covers 16 residues. CDR1 and CDR2 (germline): SGHRS, YFSETQ. V was pared by 0 bases and J by 0 bases, with 3 bases of the junction left unmatched. The CDR3 reads CASSLGTSGSSYEQYF. CDR3 bases: TGCGCCAGCAGCTTGGGGACTAGCGGCTCCTCCTACGAGCAGTACTTC.

This chain uses TRBV19 with TRBJ1-4; 7 nucleotides agree with TRBD1. Germline trimming cut 3 bases from V and 8 bases from J; bases unmatched to any gene: 6. The V gene's germline CDR1 is LNHDA and CDR2 SQIVND (reference sequence). The CDR3 runs 14 residues. CDR3 sequence (DNA): TGTGCCAGTAGTATTCGATCAGGGGGAGAAAAACTGTTTTTT. It is translated as CASSIRSGGEKLFF.